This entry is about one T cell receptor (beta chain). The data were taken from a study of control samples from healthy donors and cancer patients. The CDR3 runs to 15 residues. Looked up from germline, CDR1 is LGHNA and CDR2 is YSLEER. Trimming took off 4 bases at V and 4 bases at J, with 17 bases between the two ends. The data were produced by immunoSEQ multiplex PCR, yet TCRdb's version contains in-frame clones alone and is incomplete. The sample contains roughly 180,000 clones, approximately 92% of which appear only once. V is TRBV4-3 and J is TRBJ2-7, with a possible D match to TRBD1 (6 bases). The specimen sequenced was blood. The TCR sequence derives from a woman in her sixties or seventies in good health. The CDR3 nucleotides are TGCGCCAGCAGCCGAGCGACAGGCGGTCGGTACGAGCAGTACTTC. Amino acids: CASSRATGGRYEQYF.